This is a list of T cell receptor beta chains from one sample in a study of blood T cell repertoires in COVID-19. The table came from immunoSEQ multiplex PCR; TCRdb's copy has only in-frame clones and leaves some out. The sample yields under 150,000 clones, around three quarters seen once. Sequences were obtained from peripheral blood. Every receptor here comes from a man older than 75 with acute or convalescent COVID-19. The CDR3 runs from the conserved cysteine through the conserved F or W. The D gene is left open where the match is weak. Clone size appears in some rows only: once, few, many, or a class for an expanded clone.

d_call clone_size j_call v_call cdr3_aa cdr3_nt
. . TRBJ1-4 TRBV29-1 CSVEDSKQGEKLFF TGCAGCGTTGAAGATTCCAAACAGGGTGAAAAACTGTTTTTT
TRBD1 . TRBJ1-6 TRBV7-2 CASSYRGEQGLRSSPLHF TGTGCCAGCAGCTACAGAGGAGAACAGGGGCTTAGGAGTTCACCCCTCCACTTT
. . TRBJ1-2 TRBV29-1 CSVEDPTTGIDYGYTF TGCAGCGTTGAAGATCCTACCACAGGAATTGACTATGGCTACACCTTC
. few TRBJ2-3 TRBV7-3 CASSLTTGAKDTQYF TGTGCCAGCAGCTTAACGACAGGTGCCAAAGATACGCAGTATTTT
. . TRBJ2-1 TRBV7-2 CASSLRLYNEQFF TGTGCCAGCAGCTTAAGACTCTACAATGAGCAGTTCTTC
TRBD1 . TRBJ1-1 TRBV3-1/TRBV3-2 CASSDRGQAAFF TGTGCCAGCAGCGACAGGGGGCAAGCGGCTTTCTTT
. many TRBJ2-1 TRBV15 CATSRGSRAGIYNEQFF TGTGCCACCAGCAGAGGATCCCGGGCGGGGATCTACAATGAGCAGTTCTTC
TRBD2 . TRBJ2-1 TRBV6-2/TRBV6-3 CASSQPGRDNEQFF TGTGCCAGCAGTCAGCCAGGGAGGGACAATGAGCAGTTCTTC
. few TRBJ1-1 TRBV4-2 CASSRRVDTEAFF TGTGCCAGCAGCCGTCGGGTGGACACTGAAGCTTTCTTT
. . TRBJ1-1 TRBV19 CASSGHLNEAFF TGTGCCAGTAGTGGACACTTAAATGAAGCTTTCTTT
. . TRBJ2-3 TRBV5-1 CASSFQGTDTQYF TGCGCCAGCAGCTTTCAGGGCACAGATACGCAGTATTTT
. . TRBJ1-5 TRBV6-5 CASSPRGNQPQHF TGTGCCAGCAGTCCCCGGGGCAATCAGCCCCAGCATTTT
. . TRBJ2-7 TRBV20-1 CSVSGTYEQYF TGCAGTGTTTCAGGGACCTACGAGCAGTACTTC
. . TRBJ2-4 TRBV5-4 CASSFPGAKNIQYF TGTGCCAGCAGCTTTCCAGGGGCCAAAAACATTCAGTACTTC
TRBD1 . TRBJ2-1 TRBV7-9 CASSLGGQRYNEQFF TGTGCCAGCAGCTTAGGGGGACAGAGATACAATGAGCAGTTCTTC
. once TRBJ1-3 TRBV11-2 CASSLAAGNSGNTIYF TGTGCCAGCAGCTTAGCCGCGGGGAACTCTGGAAACACCATATATTTT
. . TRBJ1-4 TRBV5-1 CASSLGVGGNEKLFF TGCGCCAGCAGCTTGGGTGTAGGGGGTAATGAAAAACTGTTTTTT
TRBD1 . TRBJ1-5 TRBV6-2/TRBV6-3 CASSYRQGASQPQHF TGTGCCAGCAGTTACCGACAGGGGGCAAGTCAGCCCCAGCATTTT
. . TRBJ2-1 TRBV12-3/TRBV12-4 CASTQGGEQFF TGTGCCAGCACCCAGGGGGGTGAGCAGTTCTTC
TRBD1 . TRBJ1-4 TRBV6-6 CASTQTGTNEKLFF TGTGCCAGCACCCAGACAGGGACTAATGAAAAACTGTTTTTT
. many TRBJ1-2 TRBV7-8 CASSPYRVPDYGYTF TGTGCCAGCAGCCCTTACAGGGTACCCGACTATGGCTACACCTTC
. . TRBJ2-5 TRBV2 CASTLVRGSQETQYF TGTGCCAGCACCCTAGTGAGGGGGTCTCAAGAGACCCAGTACTTC
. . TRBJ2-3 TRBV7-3 CASSPEITDTQYF TGTGCCAGCAGCCCAGAAATCACAGATACGCAGTATTTT
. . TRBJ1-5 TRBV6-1 CASSEARVRGSNQPQHF TGTGCCAGCAGTGAAGCCAGGGTTAGGGGTAGCAATCAGCCCCAGCATTTT
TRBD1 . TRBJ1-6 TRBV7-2 CASSLGGQGVKSYNSPLHF TGTGCCAGCAGCTTAGGGGGACAGGGGGTGAAGTCCTATAATTCACCCCTCCACTTT
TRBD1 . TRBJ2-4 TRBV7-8 CASSLAGQGNIQYF TGTGCCAGCAGCTTAGCGGGACAGGGAAACATTCAGTACTTC
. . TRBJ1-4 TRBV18 CASSPDRIGEKLFF TGTGCCAGCTCACCGGACAGAATAGGGGAAAAACTGTTTTTT
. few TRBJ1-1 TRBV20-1 CSASFAGVNTEAFF TGCAGTGCTAGTTTTGCAGGGGTGAACACTGAAGCTTTCTTT
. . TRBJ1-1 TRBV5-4 CASSLEQLDTEAFF TGTGCCAGCAGCTTGGAACAGCTGGACACTGAAGCTTTCTTT
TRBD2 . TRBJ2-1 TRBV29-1 CSVVGGSSYNEQFF TGCAGCGTTGTGGGGGGGAGCTCCTACAATGAGCAGTTCTTC
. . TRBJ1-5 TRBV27 CATARGGFQNQPQHF TGTGCCACGGCCCGGGGGGGGTTTCAAAATCAGCCCCAGCATTTT
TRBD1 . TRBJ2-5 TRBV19 CASSQRTGAPQETQYF TGTGCCAGTAGTCAGAGGACAGGGGCCCCCCAAGAGACCCAGTACTTC
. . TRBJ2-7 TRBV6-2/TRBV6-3 CASSTYYEQYF TGTGCCAGCAGCACTTACTACGAGCAGTACTTC
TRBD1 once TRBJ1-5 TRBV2 CASSDQPGQGEEPQHF TGTGCCAGCAGCGACCAACCGGGACAGGGGGAAGAGCCCCAGCATTTT
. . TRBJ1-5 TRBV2 CASSESWQGHQPQHF TGTGCCAGCAGTGAAAGTTGGCAGGGGCATCAGCCCCAGCATTTT
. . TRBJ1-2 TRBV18 CASSPRGGDGYTF TGTGCCAGCTCACCGCGGGGAGGGGATGGCTACACCTTC
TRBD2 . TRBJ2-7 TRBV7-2 CASSSLAGGSYEQYF TGTGCCAGCAGCTCATTAGCGGGGGGTTCCTACGAGCAGTACTTC
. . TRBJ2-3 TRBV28 CASSHVRVLAESTDTQYF TGTGCCAGCAGCCACGTCCGTGTGTTAGCGGAAAGCACAGATACGCAGTATTTT
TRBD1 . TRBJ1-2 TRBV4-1 CASSQAGQGRASGYTF TGCGCCAGCAGCCAGGCCGGACAGGGGAGGGCTAGTGGCTACACCTTC
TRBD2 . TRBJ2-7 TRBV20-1 CSASIHSGGSEQYF TGCAGTGCTAGTATACATAGCGGGGGATCCGAGCAGTACTTC
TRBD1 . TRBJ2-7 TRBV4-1 CASSQDPRGEQYF TGCGCCAGCAGCCAAGACCCCAGGGGGGAGCAGTACTTC
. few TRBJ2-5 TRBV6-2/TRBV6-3 CASSSRGVGEETQYF TGTGCCAGCAGTAGCCGCGGGGTGGGCGAGGAGACCCAGTACTTC
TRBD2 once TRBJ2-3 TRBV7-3 CASSLGSGGEDTQYF TGTGCCAGCAGCTTAGGTAGCGGGGGGGAAGATACGCAGTATTTT
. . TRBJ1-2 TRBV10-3 CAISKTGGALTTYGYTF TGTGCCATCAGTAAGACAGGCGGCGCGCTAACCACCTATGGCTACACCTTC
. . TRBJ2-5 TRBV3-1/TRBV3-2 CASSQFPETQYF TGTGCCAGCAGCCAATTTCCGGAGACCCAGTACTTC
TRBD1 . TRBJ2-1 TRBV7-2 CASSPRTGRYNEQFF TGTGCCAGCAGCCCCCGGACAGGTCGTTACAATGAGCAGTTCTTC
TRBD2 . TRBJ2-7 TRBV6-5 CASSSPAGGVSYEQYF TGTGCCAGCAGTTCCCCGGCGGGAGGGGTCTCCTACGAGCAGTACTTC
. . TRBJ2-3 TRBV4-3 CASSQDGPGGTDTQYF TGCGCCAGCAGCCAAGATGGCCCGGGAGGCACAGATACGCAGTATTTT
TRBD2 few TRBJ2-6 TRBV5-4 CASSLEGRAGANVLTF TGTGCCAGCAGCTTGGAGGGGAGGGCTGGGGCCAACGTCCTGACTTTC
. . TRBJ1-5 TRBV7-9 CASSLGGGGQPQHF TGTGCCAGCAGCTTAGGGGGGGGAGGTCAGCCCCAGCATTTT
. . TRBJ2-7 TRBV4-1 CASSQDQGYEQYF TGCGCCAGCAGCCAAGATCAGGGCTACGAGCAGTACTTC